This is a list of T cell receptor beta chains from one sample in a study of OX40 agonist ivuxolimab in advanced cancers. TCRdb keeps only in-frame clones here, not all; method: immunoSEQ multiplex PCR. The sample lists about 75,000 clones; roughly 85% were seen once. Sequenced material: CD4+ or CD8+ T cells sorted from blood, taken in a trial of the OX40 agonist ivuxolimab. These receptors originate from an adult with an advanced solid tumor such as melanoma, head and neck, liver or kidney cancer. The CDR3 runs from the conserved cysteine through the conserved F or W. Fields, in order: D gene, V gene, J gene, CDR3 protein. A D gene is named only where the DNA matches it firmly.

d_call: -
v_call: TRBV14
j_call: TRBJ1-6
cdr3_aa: CASSQGQLKNSPLHF

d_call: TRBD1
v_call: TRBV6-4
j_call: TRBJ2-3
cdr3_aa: CASSNRGSGDTQYF

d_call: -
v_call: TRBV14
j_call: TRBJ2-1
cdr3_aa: CASSRQTSSNEQFF

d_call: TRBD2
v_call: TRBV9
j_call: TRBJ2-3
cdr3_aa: CASSPLTSPDTQYF

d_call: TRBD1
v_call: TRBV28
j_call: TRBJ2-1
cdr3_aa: CASTQRDRVFNEQFF

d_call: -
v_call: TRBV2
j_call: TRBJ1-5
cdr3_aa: CASRQGGNQPQHF

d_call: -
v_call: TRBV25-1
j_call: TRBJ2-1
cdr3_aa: CASSWTAPYNEQFF

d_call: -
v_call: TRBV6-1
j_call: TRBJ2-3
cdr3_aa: CASSRGTLGTDTQYF

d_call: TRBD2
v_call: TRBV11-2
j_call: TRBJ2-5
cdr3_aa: CASSLDLTRGSGETQYF

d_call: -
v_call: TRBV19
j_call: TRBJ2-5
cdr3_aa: CASSVLGTRYETQYF

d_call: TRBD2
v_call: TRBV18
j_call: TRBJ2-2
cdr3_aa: CASSPSGRDTGELFF

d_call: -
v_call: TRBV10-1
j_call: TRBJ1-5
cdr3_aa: CASGTGNQPQHF

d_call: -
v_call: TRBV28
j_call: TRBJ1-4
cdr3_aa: CASSWAGSGEKLFF

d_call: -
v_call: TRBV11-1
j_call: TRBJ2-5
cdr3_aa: CASSFEGQGGETQYF

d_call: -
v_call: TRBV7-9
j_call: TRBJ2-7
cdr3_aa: CASSLGTYEQYF

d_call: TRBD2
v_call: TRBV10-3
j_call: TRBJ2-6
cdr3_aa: CAISERGGAGANVLTF

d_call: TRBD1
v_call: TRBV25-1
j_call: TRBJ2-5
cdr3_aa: CASRDRIQETQYF

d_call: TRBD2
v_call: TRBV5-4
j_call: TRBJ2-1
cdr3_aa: CASSFSSGIREQFF

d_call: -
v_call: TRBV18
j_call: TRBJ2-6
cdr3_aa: CASSPPWARASSGANVLTF

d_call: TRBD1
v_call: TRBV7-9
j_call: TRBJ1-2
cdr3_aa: CASSHQGAGYTF

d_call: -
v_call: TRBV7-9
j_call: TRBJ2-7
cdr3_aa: CASSSQGYEQYF

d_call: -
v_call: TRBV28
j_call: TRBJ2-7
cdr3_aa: CASSPTGGGYEQYF

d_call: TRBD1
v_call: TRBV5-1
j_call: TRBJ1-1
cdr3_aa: CASSLQGQNQAFF

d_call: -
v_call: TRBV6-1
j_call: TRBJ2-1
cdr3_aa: CASSDPGDNEQFF

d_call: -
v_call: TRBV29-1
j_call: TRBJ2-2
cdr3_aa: CSVGFTGELFF

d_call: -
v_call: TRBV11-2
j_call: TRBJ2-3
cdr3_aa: CASSVGHSTDTQYF

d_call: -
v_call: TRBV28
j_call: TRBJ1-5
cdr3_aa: CASSFGLGSNQPQHF

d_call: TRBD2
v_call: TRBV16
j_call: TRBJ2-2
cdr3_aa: CASSQRGVGTSVTGELFF

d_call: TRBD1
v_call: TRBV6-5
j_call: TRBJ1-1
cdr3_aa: CASSRPGQGNTEAFF

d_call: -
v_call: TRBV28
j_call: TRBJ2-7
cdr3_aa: CASSFRTLGGEQYF

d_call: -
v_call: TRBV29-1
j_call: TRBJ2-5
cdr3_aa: CSVDPDPGAQYF

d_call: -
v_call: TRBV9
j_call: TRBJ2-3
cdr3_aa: CASSFGPGQFKVSDTQYF

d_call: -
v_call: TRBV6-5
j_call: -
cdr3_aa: CASSASWTSSYEQYF

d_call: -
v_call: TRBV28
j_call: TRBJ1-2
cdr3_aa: CASSGGGQDYGYTF

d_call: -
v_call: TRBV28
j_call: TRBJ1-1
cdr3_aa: CASSKRGGPYTEAFF

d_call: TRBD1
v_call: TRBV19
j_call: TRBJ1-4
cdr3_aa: CASFSTGTRKLFF

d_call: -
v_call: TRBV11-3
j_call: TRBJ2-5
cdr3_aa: CASSPSLWETQYF

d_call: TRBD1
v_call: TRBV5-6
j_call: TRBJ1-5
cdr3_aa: CASSFFGQGVDQPQHF

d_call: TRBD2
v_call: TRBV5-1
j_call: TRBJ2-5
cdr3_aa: CASSVTSGRETQYF

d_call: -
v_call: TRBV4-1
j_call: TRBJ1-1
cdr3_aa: CASSYKNTEAFF

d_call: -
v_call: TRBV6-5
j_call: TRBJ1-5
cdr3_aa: CASSAAWIQPQHF

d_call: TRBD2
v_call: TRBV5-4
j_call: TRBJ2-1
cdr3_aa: CASSPKLAGENNEQFF

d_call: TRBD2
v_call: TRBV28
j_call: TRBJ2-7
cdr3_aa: CASSPGLAGVDEQYF

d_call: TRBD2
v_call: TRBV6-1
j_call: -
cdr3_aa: CASSDAAGGPYEQYF

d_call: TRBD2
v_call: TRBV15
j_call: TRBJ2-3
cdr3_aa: CATSRTVSGRGTDTQYF

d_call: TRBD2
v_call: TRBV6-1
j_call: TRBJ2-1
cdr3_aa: CASSDFSSGSFYNEQFF

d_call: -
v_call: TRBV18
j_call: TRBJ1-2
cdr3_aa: CASSPTENTNYGYTF

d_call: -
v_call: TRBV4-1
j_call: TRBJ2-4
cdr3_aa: CASSQEVGENIQYF

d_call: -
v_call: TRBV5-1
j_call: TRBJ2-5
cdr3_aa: CASSLLTMGETQYF

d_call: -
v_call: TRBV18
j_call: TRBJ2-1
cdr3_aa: CASSPNEYNEQFF

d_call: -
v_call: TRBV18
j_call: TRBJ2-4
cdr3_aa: CASSPRDKGIQYF

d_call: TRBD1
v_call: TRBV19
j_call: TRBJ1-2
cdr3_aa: CASSKFGQGYGYTF

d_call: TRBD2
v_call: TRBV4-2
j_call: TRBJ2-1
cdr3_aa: CASSQGLAGGSYNEQFF

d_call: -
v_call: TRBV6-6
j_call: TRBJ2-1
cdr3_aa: CASSYSWENEQFF